This T cell receptor beta chain came from a study of blood T cell repertoires in COVID-19 (dated by TCRdb to about 2020). At the level of the whole study: Samples covering the acute and convalescent phases of COVID-19 were provided by collaborators in the United States, Italy and Spain. The repertoires were released in a freely available public database meant as a resource for research on the immune response to SARS-CoV-2. The prospective study material was composed of cDNA or gDNA derived from T cells, B-cell-depleted T cells, or PBMCs. Subjects who had been exposed to COVID-19, were actively infected with it, or had recovered from it provided the deeply sampled blood TCRbeta repertoires that made up the dataset. The samples were drawn from two sources: the first 160 participants of the ongoing ImmuneRACE study, and 1,000 to 1,500 subjects contributed by 6 global collaborators. Where HLA class I and class II types were available, the types were taken from metadata supplied by the sample provider, not from assay-based typing. A de-identified subject ID, COVID-19 status, age in years and sex were almost always included in the sample metadata.

Taken from cysteine to phenylalanine, the CDR3 has 15 residues. Only CDR3 DNA is held: 45 bases, read in frame from base 1. The germline ends are 9 bases apart after V is trimmed by 3 bases and J by 0 bases. The germline V gene (reference sequence) specifies LNHDA as CDR1 and SQIVND as CDR2. TCRbeta CDR3 regions were amplified from genomic DNA by means of the immunoSEQ Assay, a bias-controlled multiplex PCR. As for the original processing: Nucleated cell counts per sample were estimated from amplification of reference gene primers within the assay. Sequence reads were collapsed and filtered to measure the absolute abundance of every unique TCRbeta CDR3 rearrangement. For each sample, productive Simpson clonality was calculated as the square root of Simpson's diversity index over productive rearrangements. In TCRdb, the immuneACCESS table is reduced to in-frame sequences with V and J assigned. These tables do not hold every clone; where another copy was compared, an unresolved V gene accounts for under half, and the others remain unexplained. V, J and clone size reflect that table, while D and trimming were determined from the DNA. The sample table holds about 220,000 clones, of which almost 90% were seen once. The ten top clones hold 14% to 15% of the sample.

In the prospective study, participants were roughly 18 to 95 years old, resided in about two dozen geographic areas of the United States, and were enrolled through a virtual design. Cohort assignment in the prospective study relied on participant-reported clinical history from a screening survey and a study questionnaire. Each participant in the prospective study had whole blood, serum and a nasopharyngeal or oropharyngeal swab collected by mobile phlebotomists. Additional blood draws and questionnaires over an approximately 2-month period could optionally be provided by prospective study participants. Before DNA extraction, prospective study blood samples were shipped either frozen or at room temperature. In regard to this clone: What this receptor recognizes is not known. There are no base qualities to consult, and no much larger clone falls within one base.

The investigation overall reported the following: Clinical and demographic metadata were provided uncurated, with the amount varying by source and participant.

This TCR was sampled from a woman between 50 and 59 years old with acute COVID-19. Sequenced sample: PBMCs or T cells enriched from blood (not recorded which). The V and J genes are TRBV19 and TRBJ1-5, with TRBD1 as a weak D call on 6 bases. The CDR3 region has the sequence CASSMTGYSNQPQHF. The nucleotides read TGTGCCAGTAGTATGACAGGATATAGCAATCAGCCCCAGCATTTT.